These T cell receptor beta chains were read from a single sample in a study of OX40 agonist ivuxolimab in advanced cancers. Some clones are missing from TCRdb's copy, which holds only in-frame ones; the method was immunoSEQ multiplex PCR. The sample yields 65,000 to 85,000 clones, around 87% seen once. The source was CD4+ or CD8+ T cells sorted from blood, collected in a trial of the OX40 agonist ivuxolimab. All receptors derive from an adult with an advanced solid tumor such as melanoma, head and neck, liver or kidney cancer. Each CDR3 is given with its conserved first and last residue. The D gene is left open where the match is weak. Size tells how often a clone was seen (once, few, many) or the class of an expanded clone, and some rows leave it out.

J	D	size	V	DNA	CDR3
TRBJ2-7	TRBD1	.	TRBV19	TGTGCCAGTAGCAGGACAGGGGGCTCCTACGAGCAGTACTTC	CASSRTGGSYEQYF
TRBJ2-1	TRBD1	.	TRBV11-2	TGTGCCAGCAGCCGTCCGGGACAGGGAAATGAGCAGTTCTTC	CASSRPGQGNEQFF
TRBJ1-2	.	.	TRBV19	TGTGCCAGTAGTCCCCCTAACCTTTCGGAACGGGGAACCTTC	CASSPPNLSERGTF
TRBJ2-5	.	.	TRBV19	TGTGCCAGTAGTTACAGCGGCTTGCAAGAGACCCAGTACTTC	CASSYSGLQETQYF
TRBJ2-7	TRBD2	.	TRBV15	TGTGCCACCAGCAGTAGACTAGCGGGTTCTCCCGAGCAGTACTTC	CATSSRLAGSPEQYF
TRBJ2-1	TRBD2	once	TRBV7-3	TGTGCCAGCAGTCCCTCCGGGACTAGAGGGGGTTATGAGCAGTTCTTC	CASSPSGTRGGYEQFF
TRBJ2-7	TRBD2	.	TRBV27	TGTGCCAGCAGTACTTTCGGGAAGCGGGAGGGGTACGAGCAGTACTTC	CASSTFGKREGYEQYF
TRBJ2-3	.	.	TRBV19	TGTGCCAGTAGTGAGACAGGCACAGATACGCAGTATTTT	CASSETGTDTQYF
TRBJ2-5	.	.	TRBV7-2	TGTGCCAGCAGCTTAGCGAACACAGGGTCGGAGACCCAGTACTTC	CASSLANTGSETQYF
TRBJ2-3	TRBD1	.	TRBV18	TGTGCCAGCTCACCGGGACAGGGGGTAAGGACAGATACGCAGTATTTT	CASSPGQGVRTDTQYF
TRBJ1-2	.	.	TRBV7-8	TGTGCCAGCAGCCGTTCGACGGTGGATGGCTACACCTTC	CASSRSTVDGYTF
TRBJ2-7	.	once	TRBV6-5	TGTGCCAGCAGTAGAGACCGCTACGAGCAGTACTTC	CASSRDRYEQYF
TRBJ2-3	.	.	TRBV7-3	TGTGCCAGCAGCCCTTTCCCCGGGACACCAAGCACAGATACGCAGTATTTT	CASSPFPGTPSTDTQYF
TRBJ1-1	.	.	TRBV7-3	TGTGCCAGCAGCTTAAACCAGAACACTGAAGCTTTCTTT	CASSLNQNTEAFF
TRBJ1-1	.	.	TRBV6-6	TGTGCCAGCAGTTACGACCTGCGAGCTGAAGCTTTCTTT	CASSYDLRAEAFF
TRBJ1-5	TRBD1	once	TRBV10-1	TGCGCCAGCAGTGCTGCAGGGGGCGCGGGTCAGCCCCAGCATTTT	CASSAAGGAGQPQHF
TRBJ1-1	TRBD1	.	TRBV5-1	TGCGCCAGCGTCCAACCCCGGGACAGCTACACTGAAGCTTTCTTT	CASVQPRDSYTEAFF
TRBJ2-5	.	.	TRBV28	TGTGCCAGCAGTGTGACAGGATTCTCTCAAGAGACCCAGTACTTC	CASSVTGFSQETQYF
TRBJ1-1	.	.	TRBV11-3	TGTGCCAGCAGCTTGCGGGGGCCCTCAGCTTTCTTT	CASSLRGPSAFF
TRBJ1-2	.	.	TRBV5-1	TGCGCCAGCAGCTTGCCCCAGGCTAACTATGGCTACACCTTC	CASSLPQANYGYTF
TRBJ2-2	.	once	TRBV6-6	TGTGCTCTCCGGGGGTCTGGCGCCGGGGAGCTGTTTTTT	CALRGSGAGELFF
TRBJ1-3	.	.	TRBV14	TGTGCCAGCAGCCCTACCGAGGGAGGGCGGAACACCATATATTTT	CASSPTEGGRNTIYF
TRBJ2-6	.	.	TRBV11-2	TGTGCCAGCAGCTTAGTCAGTAGCTCTGGGGCCAACGTCCTGACTTTC	CASSLVSSSGANVLTF
TRBJ2-7	.	.	TRBV28	TGTGCCAGCAGTTCCTCAGGGCCCGAGCAGTACTTC	CASSSSGPEQYF
TRBJ2-2	.	.	TRBV7-8	TGTGCCAGCAGCTTAGCCGCCGGGACCAACACCGGGGAGCTGTTTTTT	CASSLAAGTNTGELFF
TRBJ2-7	.	.	TRBV19	TGTGCCAGTAGTAATGAGGTCTCCTACGAGCAGTACTTC	CASSNEVSYEQYF
TRBJ2-1	.	.	TRBV19	TGTGCCAGTAGTATGATGAGGGTGAGCAATGAGCAGTTCTTC	CASSMMRVSNEQFF
TRBJ2-1	.	.	TRBV7-6	TGTGCCAGCAGCTCCGAGGGGCTGTACAATGAGCAGTTCTTC	CASSSEGLYNEQFF
TRBJ2-1	.	few	TRBV5-4	TGTGCCAGCAGCTTATCGAGCGGCAATGAGCAGTTCTTC	CASSLSSGNEQFF
TRBJ2-5	TRBD1	.	TRBV9	TGTGCCAGCAGCGTAGATGTGGGGACAGGGGTGACCCAGTACTTC	CASSVDVGTGVTQYF
TRBJ1-2	.	.	TRBV7-2	TGTGCCAGCAGCGCGCAGGGTGGAGACGGCTACACCTTC	CASSAQGGDGYTF
TRBJ2-1	TRBD2	.	TRBV6-1	TGTGCCAGCAGCCCCGGGACTAGAGCCTACAATGAGCAGTTCTTC	CASSPGTRAYNEQFF
TRBJ1-5	.	once	TRBV6-1	TGTGCCAGCAGTCGACACCGGGACCGAAATCAGCCCCAGCATTTT	CASSRHRDRNQPQHF
TRBJ2-4	TRBD1	.	TRBV19	TGTGCCAGTAGTGCGGGGACAGGGTGGGCGAGCATTCAGTACTTC	CASSAGTGWASIQYF
TRBJ2-5	.	.	TRBV7-8	TGTGCCAGCAGCTCGAGCCGGGGGTACGAGGAGACCCAGTACTTC	CASSSSRGYEETQYF
TRBJ2-2	.	.	TRBV5-1	TGCGCCAGCAGCTTGGCAGGGCCCGGTAGCGGCGGGGAGCTGTTTTTT	CASSLAGPGSGGELFF
TRBJ1-2	TRBD1	.	TRBV7-2	TGTGCCAGCAGCCTGACAGGGGGACCTGGCTACACCTTC	CASSLTGGPGYTF
TRBJ1-5	.	.	TRBV19	TGTGCCAGTAGTGGGAGTCGCAATCAGCCCCAGCATTTT	CASSGSRNQPQHF
TRBJ1-5	TRBD1	few	TRBV4-1	TGCGCCAGCAGCCCCGGGACAGGGAAGCAGCCCCAGCATTTT	CASSPGTGKQPQHF
TRBJ2-2	.	.	TRBV7-8	TGTGCCAGCAGCGGCAGGGAAGCCGGGGAGCTGTTTTTT	CASSGREAGELFF
TRBJ2-1	.	.	TRBV9	TGTGCCAGCAGCGTAGGGGGGCGACACGAGAAGCAGTTCTTC	CASSVGGRHEKQFF